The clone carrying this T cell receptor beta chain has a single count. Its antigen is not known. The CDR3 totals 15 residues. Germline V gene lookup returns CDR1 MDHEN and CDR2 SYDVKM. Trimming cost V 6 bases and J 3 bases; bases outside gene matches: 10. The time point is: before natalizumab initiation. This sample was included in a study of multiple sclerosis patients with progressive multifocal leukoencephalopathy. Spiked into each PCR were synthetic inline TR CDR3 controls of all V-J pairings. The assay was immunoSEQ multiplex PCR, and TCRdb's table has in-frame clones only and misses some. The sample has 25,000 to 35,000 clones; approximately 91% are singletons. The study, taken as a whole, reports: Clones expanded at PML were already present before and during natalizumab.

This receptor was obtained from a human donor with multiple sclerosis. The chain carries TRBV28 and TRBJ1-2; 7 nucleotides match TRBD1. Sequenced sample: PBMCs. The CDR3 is CASSPGGISDYGYTF. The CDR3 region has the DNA TGTGCCAGCAGCCCAGGGGGGATCAGTGACTATGGCTACACCTTC.